This T cell receptor (beta chain) comes out of a study of OX40 agonist ivuxolimab in advanced cancers. As for the study more broadly: The costimulatory receptor OX40 (CD134) was targeted by ivuxolimab, a fully human IgG2 agonistic monoclonal antibody. Intravenous ivuxolimab was administered to patients every 2 weeks at six dose levels: 0.01, 0.1, 0.3, 1.5, 3 and 10 mg/kg. Of the roughly 50 dose-escalation patients, hepatocellular carcinoma was present in roughly 19, melanoma in approximately 15, renal cell carcinoma in 9 and head and neck cancer in 9. A male proportion of around 83% and a mean age of approximately 62 years, ranging from roughly 23 to 90, were recorded for the dose-escalation cohort. Patients were allowed to have had prior anti-PD-1, anti-PD-L1 or anti-CTLA-4 therapy, and approximately 40% of the dose-escalation patients had been treated with checkpoint inhibitors. Partial responses occurred in three dose-escalation patients, of whom one had hepatocellular carcinoma and two had cutaneous melanoma. The purpose of peripheral TCRbeta sequencing was to test whether ivuxolimab changed TCR sequence diversity and led to clonal T-cell expansion. The paper reports the monotherapy dose-escalation portion (N of about 47 patients) of the phase I ivuxolimab trial.

Findings and caveats that apply to the study as a whole: Partial responders in the 0.1-3.0 mg/kg groups had among the lowest normalized peripheral clonal expansion, especially among CD8+ T cells. Low levels of normalized T-cell clonal expansion were also seen in some patients who did not respond. At doses of 0.1 to 3.0 mg/kg, clonal expansion of both CD4+ and CD8+ blood T cells was observed from baseline to week 6. Which antigens the clonally expanded peripheral T cells were specific for was not determined. After ivuxolimab, CD8+ T cells had more expanded clones than CD4+ T cells on average.

The CDR3 numbers 15 residues from cysteine through phenylalanine. Just CDR3 DNA is preserved here, 45 bases in frame from base 1. Compared with germline, V lacks 2 bases and J lacks 2 bases; bases without a gene match: 1. The germline V gene encodes CDR1 LNHNV and CDR2 YYDKDF (reference sequence). Patients with a history of autoimmune disease or receiving systemic immunosuppression were excluded from the trial. Peripheral blood for TCR sequencing was drawn from every dose cohort at baseline, at cycle 4 day 1 and at cycle 7 day 1. Samples were obtained from an open-label, multicenter, first-in-human phase I dose-escalation trial of ivuxolimab. Adults with locally advanced or metastatic melanoma, renal cell carcinoma, hepatocellular carcinoma or head and neck squamous cell carcinoma were enrolled in the trial. Before TCR sequencing, CD4+ and CD8+ T cells were separately sorted from peripheral blood.

On this clone: It has no known antigen specificity. Per-base qualities were not stored, and no clone one base away is much larger.

For sequencing of the TCRbeta CDR3 region, genomic DNA was extracted from the sorted cells. TCRbeta CDR3 regions were sequenced using the immunoSEQ Assay. Imported from immuneACCESS, the table was reduced by TCRdb to in-frame sequences with V and J called. These copies leave out some clones; in studies compared against another copy, an unresolved V gene accounts for under half, and the cause of the remainder is not known. The sample data list approximately 60,000 clones, and about four fifths of these were observed just once. Roughly 1% of the sample lies in the top ten. This clonotype was obtained from an adult with an advanced solid tumor such as melanoma, head and neck, liver or kidney cancer. Rearrangement joined TRBV15 to TRBJ2-5; a stretch of 11 junction bases matches TRBD2. Specimen: CD4+ or CD8+ T cells sorted from blood, collected in a trial of the OX40 agonist ivuxolimab. The CDR3 corresponds to CATSRLAGGQETQYF. Read as DNA, the sequence is TGTGCCACCAGCAGACTAGCGGGGGGACAAGAGACCCAGTACTTC. Joined to the reference TRBV15 and TRBJ2-5 proteins, this CDR3 gives the full variable domain: DAMVIQNPRYQVTQFGKPVTLSCSQTLNHNVMYWYQQKSSQAPKLLFHYYDKDFNNEADTPDNFQSRRPNTSFCFLDIRSPGLGDTAMYLCATSRLAGGQETQYFGPGTRLLVL.